One and the same sample provided the 3 T cell receptor beta chains below, sequenced in a study of molecular identifiers for immune sequencing clone quantification. MiXCR, applied by TCRdb to the PCR reads, yields one record per CDR3 protein. This table holds 45,000 to 65,000 distinct CDR3 sequences, under 30% found once. Sequencing was carried out using naive CD8+ T cells from blood, with Jurkat cell RNA spiked in. The subset was: FACS-sorted CD8+CD4-CCR7+CD45RA+ naive T cells. These receptors all come from a human donor in good health. Some libraries in this study had Jurkat cell RNA spiked in.

A note on this clonotype: A read error may explain this, as a much larger clone is one base away. The chain has TRBV19 and TRBJ2-2; D might be TRBD1 (6 bases). Germline CDR1 is LNHDA and CDR2 is SQIVND (reference sequence). The CDR3 is 16 residues long. CDR3 protein: CASSTDSYLNTGELLF. DNA of the CDR3: TGTGCCAGTAGTACGGACAGCTATTTGAACACCGGGGAGCTGCTTTTT.

A word on this clonotype: This may be a read error, as it is one base from a much larger clone. CDR3 sequence reads: CASGSQGYSGANVLTF. The CDR3 DNA is TGTGCCAGCGGTTCACAGGGGTACTCTGGGGCCAACGTCCTGACTTTC. The rearrangement links TRBV6-2 or TRBV6-3 to TRBJ2-6; 7 positions match TRBD1. This CDR3 is 16 amino acids long. Per the germline V gene, CDR1 is MNHEY and CDR2 is SVGEGT. V trimming: 8 bases; J trimming: 0 bases; junction bases outside the gene matches: 7.

As for this clonotype: A much larger clone lies a single base off, so this may be a read error. The chain carries TRBV12-3 or TRBV12-4 and TRBJ2-2; D may be TRBD1 (5 bases). The CDR3 length is 13 residues. CDR3 in amino acids: CASIQENAGELFF. Written as DNA, the CDR3 is TGTGCCAGCATACAGGAGAACGCCGGGGAGCTGTTTTTT.